The source of this T cell receptor beta chain is a study of blood T cell repertoires in COVID-19. Study details: Donors in the United States, Italy and Spain gave samples during acute or convalescent COVID-19. In each case, the material was cDNA or gDNA derived from T cells, B-cell-depleted T cells, or PBMCs.

CDR1 and CDR2 from the germline V gene are DFQATT and SNEGSKA (reference sequence). Trimming removed 1 base from V and 7 bases from J, with 8 bases in between. The CDR3 has 11 amino acids. Only in-frame clones appear in the TCRdb table, and some are missing; sequencing was by immunoSEQ multiplex PCR. The sample records 80,000 to 100,000 clones, approximately 72% being singletons. The clonotype comes from a man between 65 and 85 years old with acute or convalescent COVID-19. The chain uses TRBV20-1 and TRBJ2-7; D is unclear. Sample: peripheral blood. CDR3 DNA: TGCAGTGCTAGAGCTCTCCGGGAGCAGTACTTC. Translated: CSARALREQYF.